This TCR beta chain was sequenced in a study of OX40 agonist ivuxolimab in advanced cancers. General observations from the study: Certain nonresponding patients likewise had low normalized T-cell clonal expansion.

Clones were read by immunoSEQ multiplex PCR, and TCRdb kept only the in-frame ones, dropping some. The sample holds about 75,000 clones; over 85% are singletons and the top ten take around 0.39%. Regarding this clone: The antigen is unknown.

Germline V lookup: CDR1 SQVTM, CDR2 ANQGSEA. The V end lost 3 bases, the J end lost 1 base, and 3 bases lay between the germline ends. This CDR3 has 11 residues. This receptor was obtained from an adult with an advanced solid tumor such as melanoma, head and neck, liver or kidney cancer. The specimen was CD4+ or CD8+ T cells sorted from blood, collected in a trial of the OX40 agonist ivuxolimab. The V gene is TRBV29-1, the J gene TRBJ1-1, with D unresolved. In DNA form, the CDR3 reads TGCAGCGTTGATAGGAACACTGAAGCTTTCTTT. As protein: CSVDRNTEAFF.